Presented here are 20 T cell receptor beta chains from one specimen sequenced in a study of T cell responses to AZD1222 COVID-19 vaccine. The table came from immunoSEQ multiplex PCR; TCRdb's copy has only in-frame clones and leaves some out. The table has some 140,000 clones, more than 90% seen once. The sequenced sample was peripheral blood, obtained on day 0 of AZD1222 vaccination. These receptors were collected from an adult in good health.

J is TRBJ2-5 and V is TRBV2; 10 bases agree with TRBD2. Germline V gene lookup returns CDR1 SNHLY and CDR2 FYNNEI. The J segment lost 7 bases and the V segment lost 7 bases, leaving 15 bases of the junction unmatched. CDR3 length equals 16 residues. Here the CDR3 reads CASTDGTSGARGTQYF. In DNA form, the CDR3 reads TGTGCCAGCACGGACGGAACTAGCGGGGCTCGGGGGACCCAGTACTTC.

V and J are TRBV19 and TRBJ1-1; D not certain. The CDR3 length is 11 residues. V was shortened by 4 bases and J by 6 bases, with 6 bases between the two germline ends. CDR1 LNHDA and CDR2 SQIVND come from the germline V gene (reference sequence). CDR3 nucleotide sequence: TGTGCCAGTAGTACATGGCCTGAAGCTTTCTTT. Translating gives CASSTWPEAFF.

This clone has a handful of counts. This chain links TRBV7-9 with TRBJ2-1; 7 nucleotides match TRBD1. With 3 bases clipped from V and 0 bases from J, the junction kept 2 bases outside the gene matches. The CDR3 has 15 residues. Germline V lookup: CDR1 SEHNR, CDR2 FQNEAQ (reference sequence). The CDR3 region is CASSLTGSSYNEQFF. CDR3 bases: TGTGCCAGCAGCTTGACAGGGAGCTCCTACAATGAGCAGTTCTTC.

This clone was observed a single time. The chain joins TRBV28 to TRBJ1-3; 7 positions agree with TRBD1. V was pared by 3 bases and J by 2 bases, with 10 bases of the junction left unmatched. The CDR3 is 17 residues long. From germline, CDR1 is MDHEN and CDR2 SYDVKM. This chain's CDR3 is CASSFGQTGTAGNTIYF. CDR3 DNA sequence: TGTGCCAGCAGTTTTGGGCAGACCGGGACAGCTGGAAACACCATATATTTT.

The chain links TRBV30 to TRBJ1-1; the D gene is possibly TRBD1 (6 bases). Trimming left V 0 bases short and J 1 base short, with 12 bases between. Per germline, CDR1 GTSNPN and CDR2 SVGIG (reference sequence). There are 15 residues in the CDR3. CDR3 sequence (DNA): TGTGCCTGGAGTGTACAGGGTCTGAGGAACACTGAAGCTTTCTTT. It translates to CAWSVQGLRNTEAFF.

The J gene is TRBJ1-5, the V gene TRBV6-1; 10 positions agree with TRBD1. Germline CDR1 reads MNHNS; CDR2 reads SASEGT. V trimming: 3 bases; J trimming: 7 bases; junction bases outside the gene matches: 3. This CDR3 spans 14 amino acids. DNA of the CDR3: TGTGCCAGCAGTGACGACAGGGGGCAACAGCCCCAGCATTTT. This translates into CASSDDRGQQPQHF.

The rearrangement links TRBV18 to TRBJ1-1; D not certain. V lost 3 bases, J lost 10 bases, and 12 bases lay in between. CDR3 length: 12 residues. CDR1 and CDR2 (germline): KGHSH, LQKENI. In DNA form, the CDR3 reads TGTGCCAGCTCACCGGGATCCAGAGGAGCTTTCTTT. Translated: CASSPGSRGAFF.

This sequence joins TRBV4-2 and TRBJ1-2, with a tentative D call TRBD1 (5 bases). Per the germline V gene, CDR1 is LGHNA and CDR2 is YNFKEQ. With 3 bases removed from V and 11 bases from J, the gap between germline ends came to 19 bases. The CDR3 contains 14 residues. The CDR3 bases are TGTGCCAGCAGCCACCCTCCAGGGTTGTATCGGTACACCTTC. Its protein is CASSHPPGLYRYTF.

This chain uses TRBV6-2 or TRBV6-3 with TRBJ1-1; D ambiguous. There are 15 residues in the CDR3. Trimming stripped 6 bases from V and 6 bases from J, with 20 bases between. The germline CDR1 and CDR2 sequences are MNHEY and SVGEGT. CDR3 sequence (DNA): TGTGCCAGCAGCCACCCGACAAAGACCACCGCTGAAGCTTTCTTT. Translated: CASSHPTKTTAEAFF.

Written as DNA, the CDR3 is TGTGCCAGCAGTTTTCGGCAGGGGTACGAGCAGTACTTC. Protein sequence: CASSFRQGYEQYF. The chain combines TRBV27 with TRBJ2-7, with D possibly matching TRBD1 (6 bases). V dropped 3 bases and J dropped 4 bases, with 10 bases sitting between them. From germline, CDR1 is MNHEY and CDR2 SMNVEV (reference sequence). This CDR3 has 13 residues.

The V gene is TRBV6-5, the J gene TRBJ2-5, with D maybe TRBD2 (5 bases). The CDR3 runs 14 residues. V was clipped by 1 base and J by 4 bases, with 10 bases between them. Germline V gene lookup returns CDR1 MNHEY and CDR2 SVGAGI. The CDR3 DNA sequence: TGTGCCAGCAGTTACTTAGGGAGAGGAGAGACCCAGTACTTC. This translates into CASSYLGRGETQYF.

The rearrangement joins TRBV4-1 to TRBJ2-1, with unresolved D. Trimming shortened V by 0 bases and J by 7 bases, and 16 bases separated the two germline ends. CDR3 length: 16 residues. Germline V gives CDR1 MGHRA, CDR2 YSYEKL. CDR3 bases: TGCGCCAGCAGCCAAGATTCTGGGGTATTAAAGAATGAGCAGTTCTTC. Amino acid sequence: CASSQDSGVLKNEQFF.

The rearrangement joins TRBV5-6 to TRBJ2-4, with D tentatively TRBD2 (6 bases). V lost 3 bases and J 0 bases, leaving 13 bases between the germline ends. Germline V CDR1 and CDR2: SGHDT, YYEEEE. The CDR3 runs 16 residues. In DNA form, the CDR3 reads TGTGCCAGCAGCTATAGGGCGGGACTAGCCAAAAACATTCAGTACTTC. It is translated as CASSYRAGLAKNIQYF.

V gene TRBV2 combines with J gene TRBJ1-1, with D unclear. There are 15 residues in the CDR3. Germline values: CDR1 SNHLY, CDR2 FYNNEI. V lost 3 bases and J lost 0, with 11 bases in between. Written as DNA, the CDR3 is TGTGCCAGCAGTGAGGGAGACTACGTGAACACTGAAGCTTTCTTT. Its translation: CASSEGDYVNTEAFF.

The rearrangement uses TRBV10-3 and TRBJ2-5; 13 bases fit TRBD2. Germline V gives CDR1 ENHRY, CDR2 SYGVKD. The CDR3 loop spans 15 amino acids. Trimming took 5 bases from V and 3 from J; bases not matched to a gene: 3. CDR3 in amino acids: CAISKTSGGKETQYF. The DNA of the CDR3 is TGTGCCATCAGTAAGACTAGCGGGGGGAAAGAGACCCAGTACTTC.

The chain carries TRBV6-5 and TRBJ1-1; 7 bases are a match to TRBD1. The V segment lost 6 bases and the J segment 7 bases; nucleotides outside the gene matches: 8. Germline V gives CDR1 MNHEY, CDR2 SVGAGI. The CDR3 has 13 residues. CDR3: CASRGTRDSEAFF. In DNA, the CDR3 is TGTGCCAGCAGGGGGACCCGGGACAGTGAAGCTTTCTTT.

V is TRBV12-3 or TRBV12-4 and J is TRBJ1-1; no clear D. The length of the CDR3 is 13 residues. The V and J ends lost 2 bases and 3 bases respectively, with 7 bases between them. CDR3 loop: CASSLLQHTEAFF. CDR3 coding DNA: TGTGCCAGCAGTTTACTACAGCACACTGAAGCTTTCTTT.

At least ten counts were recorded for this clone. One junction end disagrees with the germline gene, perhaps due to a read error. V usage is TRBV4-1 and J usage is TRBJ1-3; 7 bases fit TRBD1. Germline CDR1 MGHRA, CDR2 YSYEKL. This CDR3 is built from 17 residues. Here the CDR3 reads CASSEDRQGHSGNTIYF. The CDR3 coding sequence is TGCGCCAGCAGCGAAGACCGACAGGGCCACTCTGGAAACACCATATATTTT.

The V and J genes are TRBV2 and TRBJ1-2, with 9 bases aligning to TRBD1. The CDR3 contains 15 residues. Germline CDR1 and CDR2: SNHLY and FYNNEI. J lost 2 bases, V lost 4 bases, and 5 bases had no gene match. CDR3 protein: CASSVTGQGNYGYTF. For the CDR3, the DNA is TGTGCCAGCAGTGTGACCGGACAGGGGAACTATGGCTACACCTTC.

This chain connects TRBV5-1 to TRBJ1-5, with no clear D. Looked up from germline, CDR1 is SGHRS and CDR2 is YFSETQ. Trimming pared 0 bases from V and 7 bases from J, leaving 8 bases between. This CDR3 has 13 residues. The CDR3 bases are TGCGCCAGCAGCTTGGATCCTTGGCAGCCCCAGCATTTT. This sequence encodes CASSLDPWQPQHF.